These 26 T cell receptor beta chains share one sample of origin, sequenced in a study of T cells after posttransplantation cyclophosphamide. Only in-frame clones appear in the TCRdb table, and some are missing; sequencing was by immunoSEQ multiplex PCR. This sample has more than 30,000 clones, with over 80% found just once. Cells defined as naive were viable CD3+CD4+ or CD3+CD8+ and CCR7+CD45RA+CD45RO-CD95-CD27+CD28+. The sample consisted of naive CD4+ T cells sorted from PBMCs. These receptors all come from a woman aged 60-75 years in good health, CMV-negative, and a related stem cell transplant donor.

The V call is TRBV28, the J call TRBJ2-1, with TRBD1 identical over 9 bases. The CDR3 runs 16 residues. Trimming removed 6 bases from V and 3 bases from J; junction bases left unmatched: 9. CDR1 is MDHEN and CDR2 is SYDVKM in the germline V gene. CDR3 protein: CASRLQGATIYNEQFF. In DNA, the CDR3 is TGTGCCAGCAGACTACAGGGGGCCACGATCTACAATGAGCAGTTCTTC.

This chain joins TRBV28 and TRBJ2-5; D remains ambiguous. Per the germline V gene, CDR1 is MDHEN and CDR2 is SYDVKM. The CDR3 is 15 residues long. Between the trimmed V and J ends, which lost 6 bases and 1 base, there was a span of 15 bases. The CDR3 sequence: CASSHLAVFQETQYF. The CDR3 DNA reads TGTGCCAGCAGCCACCTGGCGGTCTTCCAAGAGACCCAGTACTTC.

The CDR3 bases are TGTGCCAGCAGCCCAGTGGACAGGGGGGCAGATACGCAGTATTTT. Its translation: CASSPVDRGADTQYF. The V gene is TRBV28, the J gene TRBJ2-3; TRBD1 matches at 10 bases. CDR1 is MDHEN and CDR2 is SYDVKM in the germline V gene. V was clipped by 6 bases and J by 4 bases; unmatched bases: 7. The CDR3 has 15 amino acids. The full variable domain, in which reference TRBV28 and TRBJ2-3 provide the parts outside the CDR3, is DVKVTQSSRYLVKRTGEKVFLECVQDMDHENMFWYRQDPGLGLRLIYFSYDVKMKEKGDIPEGYSVSREKKERFSLILESASTNQTSMYLCASSPVDRGADTQYFGPGTRLTVL.

This sequence joins TRBV28 and TRBJ2-5; 7 bases map to TRBD2. Germline trimming cut 5 bases from V and 4 bases from J; bases unmatched to any gene: 13. The CDR3 sequence is 16 residues long. Germline assignment: CDR1 MDHEN and CDR2 SYDVKM. The CDR3 bases are TGTGCCAGCAGTCTCCGAGCGGGATCCCCAAGAGAGACCCAGTACTTC. Encoded protein: CASSLRAGSPRETQYF.

The rearrangement links TRBV5-1 to TRBJ2-7, with 10 bases identical to TRBD1. This CDR3 is 15 amino acids long. In germline, CDR1 is SGHRS, CDR2 YFSETQ. The V and J ends lost 4 bases and 2 bases, in that order; junction bases with no gene match: 6. CDR3 sequence (DNA): TGCGCCAGCAGCCCCGGACAGGGGGTCCCCTACGAGCAGTACTTC. This sequence encodes CASSPGQGVPYEQYF.

This clone was observed once. The V and J genes are TRBV18 and TRBJ1-2, with 8 bases lining up with TRBD1. V was clipped by 3 bases and J by 6 bases; unmatched bases: 9. The CDR3 consists of 15 residues. Germline V gene data show CDR1 as KGHSH and CDR2 as LQKENI. CDR3 region: CASSPPGTGGDGYTF. CDR3 sequence (DNA): TGTGCCAGCTCACCCCCCGGGACAGGAGGCGATGGCTACACCTTC.

The V gene is TRBV25-1, the J gene TRBJ1-5, with 9 bases fitting TRBD1. The CDR3 has 14 residues. V shed 6 bases and J 6 bases; nucleotides not matched to a gene: 6. In germline, CDR1 is MGHDK, CDR2 SYGVNS. Written as DNA, the CDR3 is TGTGCCAGCAGCAGACAGGGGGTCGGTCAGCCCCAGCATTTT. Translation gives CASSRQGVGQPQHF.

This chain links TRBV5-8 with TRBJ1-5; a weak D match, TRBD1 (5 bases). Trimming took off 4 bases at V and 2 bases at J, with 16 bases between the two ends. CDR1 and CDR2 from the germline V gene are SGHTS and YDEGEE. The CDR3 length is 16 residues. The DNA of the CDR3 is TGTGCCAGCAGCCCACAGGTCGGTGGGCGCAATCAGCCCCAGCATTTT. It encodes CASSPQVGGRNQPQHF.

The chain joins TRBV14 to TRBJ2-1; no firm D call. The CDR3 sequence is 14 residues long. The germline V and J ends were trimmed by 1 base and 0 bases, with 4 bases remaining between them. Germline CDR1 is SGHDN and CDR2 is FVKESK. The CDR3 loop is CASSQGYSYNEQFF. For the CDR3, the DNA is TGTGCCAGCAGCCAAGGCTACTCCTACAATGAGCAGTTCTTC.

This rearrangement joins TRBV28 to TRBJ1-1, with 9 bases matching TRBD1. V lost 8 bases to trimming and J lost 5 bases; unmatched junction nucleotides: 9. The CDR3 contains 14 residues. Germline assignment: CDR1 MDHEN and CDR2 SYDVKM. This chain's CDR3 is CASLPGQGVTEAFF. CDR3 nucleotides: TGTGCCAGCTTACCGGGACAGGGTGTTACTGAAGCTTTCTTT.

The J gene is TRBJ2-7, the V gene TRBV10-3; TRBD2 matches at 7 bases. The V gene end was trimmed by 6 bases and the J gene end by 2 bases; junction bases not matched to a gene: 4. Germline lookup yields CDR1 ENHRY and CDR2 SYGVKD. The CDR3 covers 13 residues. CDR3 residues: CAIRGGEPYEQYF. CDR3 nucleotides: TGTGCCATCAGGGGGGGGGAACCCTACGAGCAGTACTTC.

V gene TRBV6-5 combines with J gene TRBJ2-3; maybe TRBD2 (5 bases). This CDR3 region has 13 residues. Germline V lookup: CDR1 MNHEY, CDR2 SVGAGI. V shed 8 bases and J shed 7 bases, with 16 bases lying between them. The DNA of the CDR3 is TGTGCCAGCCACGGGAATCCCCCCAATACGCAGTATTTT. Encoded protein: CASHGNPPNTQYF.

CDR3 DNA sequence: TGTGCCGTAGGCGGGGACAGGGGGCCAGATACGCAGTATTTT. Translation: CAVGGDRGPDTQYF. The gene calls are TRBV19 and TRBJ2-3; 12 bases match TRBD1. Germline assignment: CDR1 LNHDA and CDR2 SQIVND (reference sequence). The trim removed 11 bases at V and 4 bases at J, leaving 7 bases unmatched. The CDR3 runs to 14 residues.

The rearrangement uses TRBV6-5 and TRBJ1-1, with 12 nucleotides matching TRBD1. The CDR3 is made up of 15 amino acids. Trimming cost V 6 bases and J 11 bases; bases outside gene matches: 13. CDR1 is MNHEY, CDR2 SVGAGI, per germline. CDR3 protein: CASSEPGQGARGAFF. CDR3 DNA: TGTGCCAGCAGCGAACCGGGACAGGGGGCGCGAGGGGCTTTCTTT.

This chain uses TRBV29-1 with TRBJ1-4; no clear D gene. With 4 bases removed from V and 3 bases from J, the gap between germline ends came to 9 bases. The V gene's germline CDR1 is SQVTM and CDR2 ANQGSEA. The CDR3 length is 13 residues. CDR3 in DNA: TGCAGCGTTGGACAAGTTTCTAATGAAAAACTGTTTTTT. Translation: CSVGQVSNEKLFF. The full variable domain, its missing parts supplied by reference TRBV29-1 and TRBJ1-4, is SAVISQKPSRDICQRGTSLTIQCQVDSQVTMMFWYRQQPGQSLTLIATANQGSEATYESGFVIDKFPISRPNLTFSTLTVSNMSPEDSSIYLCSVGQVSNEKLFFGSGTQLSVL.

The chain links TRBV4-1 to TRBJ2-1, with 11 positions matching TRBD1. J gave up 8 bases and V 5 bases, and 5 bases lay outside the gene matches. The CDR3 spans 14 residues. Germline CDR1 is MGHRA and CDR2 is YSYEKL. CDR3 sequence: CASSLGQGVDEQFF. The CDR3 bases are TGCGCCAGCAGCTTGGGACAGGGGGTGGATGAGCAGTTCTTC.

The chain joins TRBV2 to TRBJ1-2; TRBD1 might be the D (5 bases). Deletions cut 7 bases from V and 7 bases from J, with 19 bases between. The germline CDR1 and CDR2 sequences are SNHLY and FYNNEI. CDR3 size: 14 residues. DNA for the CDR3: TGTGCCAGCACCCCGGGGGATAGGGTCGCTGGCTACACCTTC. Translated, it gives CASTPGDRVAGYTF.

This clone has more than one count but fewer than ten. The gene calls are TRBV18 and TRBJ1-4; 9 bases line up with TRBD1. This CDR3 contains 14 residues. The trim removed 3 bases at V and 10 bases at J, leaving 6 bases unmatched. CDR1 and CDR2 from the germline V gene are KGHSH and LQKENI. The CDR3: CASSPGQGTGKLFF. CDR3 DNA: TGTGCCAGCTCACCGGGACAGGGTACGGGAAAACTGTTTTTT.

V and J are TRBV7-6 and TRBJ2-7, with D tentatively TRBD2 (6 bases). Trimming left V 5 bases short and J 3 bases short, with 17 bases between. Germline V gene sequence: CDR1 SGHVS, CDR2 FNYEAQ. This CDR3 is 15 amino acids long. CDR3 protein: CASSAGQGVLYEQYF. In DNA form, the CDR3 reads TGTGCCAGCAGCGCGGGGCAGGGCGTCCTCTACGAGCAGTACTTC. The entire variable domain, with the rest obtained from reference TRBV7-6 and TRBJ2-7, is as follows: GAGVSQSPRYKVTKRGQDVALRCDPISGHVSLYWYRQALGQGPEFLTYFNYEAQQDKSGLPNDRFSAERPEGSISTLTIQRTEQRDSAMYRCASSAGQGVLYEQYFGPGTRLTVT.

The genes are TRBV7-3 and TRBJ2-1; 14 bases fit TRBD2. The CDR3 loop spans 16 amino acids. Trimming cost V 5 bases and J 6 bases; bases outside gene matches: 6. Germline CDR1 is SGHTA and CDR2 is FQGTGA. As DNA, the CDR3 is TGTGCCAGCAGCCGTAAAGGGACTAGCGGGAGCAATGAGCAGTTCTTC. It codes for CASSRKGTSGSNEQFF. The variable domain in full, with the rest retrieved from reference TRBV7-3 and TRBJ2-1, is GAGVSQTPSNKVTEKGKYVELRCDPISGHTALYWYRQSLGQGPEFLIYFQGTGAADDSGLPNDRFFAVRPEGSVSTLKIQRTERGDSAVYLCASSRKGTSGSNEQFFGPGTRLTVL.

The chain uses TRBV6-6 and TRBJ1-1; 9 bases fit TRBD1. Germline CDR1 MNHNY, CDR2 SVGAGI (reference sequence). This CDR3 region has 14 residues. The trim removed 6 bases at V and 0 bases at J, leaving 2 bases unmatched. CDR3 nucleotide sequence: TGTGCCAGCAGACAGGGGGCTGTGAACACTGAAGCTTTCTTT. Its protein is CASRQGAVNTEAFF.

The chain employs TRBV7-2 and TRBJ2-3, with a possible D match to TRBD2 (5 bases). Between the trimmed V and J ends, which lost 5 bases and 0 bases, there was a span of 9 bases. Germline CDR1 reads SGHTA; CDR2 reads FQGNSA. The CDR3 totals 14 residues. CDR3 protein: CASSPGLSTDTQYF. The DNA for the CDR3 is TGTGCCAGCAGCCCAGGACTGAGCACAGATACGCAGTATTTT.

This CDR3 reads CASSFGQNYGYTF. The CDR3 DNA reads TGTGCCAGCAGCTTCGGACAGAACTATGGCTACACCTTC. The chain combines TRBV7-3 with TRBJ1-2, with D possibly TRBD1 on 6 matching bases. Germline assignment: CDR1 SGHTA and CDR2 FQGTGA. V was pared by 3 bases and J by 2 bases, with 7 bases between. The CDR3 length is 13 residues.

The rearrangement uses TRBV2 and TRBJ1-1, with TRBD1 as a possible D gene (5 bases). The CDR3 has 13 amino acids. Germline lookup yields CDR1 SNHLY and CDR2 FYNNEI. V lost 4 bases and J lost 0, with 6 bases in between. CDR3: CASSGQMNTEAFF. The CDR3 nucleotides are TGTGCCAGCAGTGGACAGATGAACACTGAAGCTTTCTTT.

The V and J genes are TRBV9 and TRBJ2-1; TRBD2 is a possible D gene (6 bases). Germline CDR1 SGDLS, CDR2 YYNGEE. The CDR3 length is 13 residues. Trimming removed 4 bases at V and 10 bases at J, with 15 bases between. The CDR3 sequence: CASSTDLAREQFF. DNA of the CDR3: TGTGCCAGCAGCACTGATCTAGCGAGGGAGCAGTTCTTC. The full variable domain, with the rest looked up from reference TRBV9 and TRBJ2-1, is DSGVTQTPKHLITATGQRVTLRCSPRSGDLSVYWYQQSLDQGLQFLIQYYNGEERAKGNILERFSAQQFPDLHSELNLSSLELGDSALYFCASSTDLAREQFFGPGTRLTVL.

The chain has TRBV7-9 and TRBJ2-1, with TRBD1 matching over 11 bases. Germline values: CDR1 SEHNR, CDR2 FQNEAQ (reference sequence). The CDR3 loop spans 16 amino acids. Trimming cost V 5 bases and J 8 bases; bases outside gene matches: 11. CDR3 sequence reads: CASSRPGQGAWDEQFF. DNA for the CDR3: TGTGCCAGCAGCCGACCCGGACAGGGGGCTTGGGATGAGCAGTTCTTC.